The 16 T cell receptor beta chains below all came from one sample that was sequenced in a study of graft-versus-host responses after intestinal transplantation. Libraries were prepared by immunoSEQ multiplex PCR; TCRdb keeps only in-frame clonotypes and omits some of them. The table lists about 100,000 clones, more than 85% of them singletons. No antigens are known for them. This specimen was unstimulated CD4+ T cells sorted from spleen or lymph node cells, taken before transplant. These receptors all stem from a human donor who was the organ donor for an intestinal transplant.

This clone was seen just once. This chain uses TRBV19 with TRBJ2-3; D is undetermined. The CDR3 covers 13 residues. Germline V CDR1 and CDR2: LNHDA, SQIVND (reference sequence). Trimming shortened V by 1 base and J by 3 bases, and 5 bases separated the two germline ends. The CDR3, as DNA: TGTGCCAGTAGTATAGCAGATACAGATACGCAGTATTTT. As protein: CASSIADTDTQYF. Drawing the rest from reference TRBV19 and TRBJ2-3, the complete variable domain is DGGITQSPKYLFRKEGQNVTLSCEQNLNHDAMYWYRQDPGQGLRLIYYSQIVNDFQKGDIAEGYSVSREKKESFPLTVTSAQKNPTAFYLCASSIADTDTQYFGPGTRLTVL.

This clone was recorded once. The V call is TRBV7-9, the J call TRBJ2-3; TRBD2 agrees at 11 bases. This CDR3 is 18 amino acids long. Germline V gives CDR1 SEHNR, CDR2 FQNEAQ (reference sequence). V trimming: 0 bases; J trimming: 5 bases; junction bases outside the gene matches: 10. In DNA form, the CDR3 reads TGTGCCAGCAGCTTAGCGGGGAACCTAGCGGGGGGACGAGATACGCAGTATTTT. It yields the protein CASSLAGNLAGGRDTQYF.

The chain combines TRBV28 with TRBJ2-7, with 7 bases identical to TRBD1. Trimming cost V 3 bases and J 6 bases; bases outside gene matches: 8. Germline CDR1 and CDR2: MDHEN and SYDVKM. The CDR3 runs 14 residues. CDR3 amino acids: CASSFLDRTGEQYF. The CDR3 DNA is TGTGCCAGCAGTTTCTTGGACAGGACGGGCGAGCAGTACTTC.

The rearrangement links TRBV28 to TRBJ2-7, with 13 bases aligning to TRBD2. The CDR3 runs 15 residues. CDR1 is MDHEN, CDR2 SYDVKM, per germline. Germline trimming cut 7 bases from V and 3 bases from J; bases unmatched to any gene: 6. This CDR3 reads CASTELAGGYYEQYF. CDR3 in DNA: TGTGCCAGCACCGAACTAGCGGGGGGGTACTACGAGCAGTACTTC.

The gene calls are TRBV7-6 and TRBJ2-1, with 7 bases identical to TRBD2. CDR3 length: 14 residues. The V segment lost 5 bases and the J segment 7 bases; nucleotides outside the gene matches: 8. The V gene's germline CDR1 is SGHVS and CDR2 FNYEAQ. The CDR3 region has the DNA TGTGCCAGCAGCCGGGCGCCTAGCGGTAATGAGCAGTTCTTC. Translating gives CASSRAPSGNEQFF.

The chain links TRBV7-2 to TRBJ1-2, with D unclear. Germline CDR1 reads SGHTA; CDR2 reads FQGNSA. CDR3 length: 11 amino acids. Trimming took 4 bases from V and 14 from J, leaving 14 bases between them. CDR3 loop: CASSSIFLWTF. The CDR3 bases are TGTGCCAGCAGCTCTATATTCCTCTGGACCTTC.

The V gene is TRBV28, the J gene TRBJ2-1, with D uncertain. Trimming removed 5 bases at V and 6 bases at J, with 11 bases between. The CDR3 is 13 amino acids. Germline-derived CDR1 and CDR2 are MDHEN and SYDVKM. CDR3 amino acids: CASSPPKVNEQFF. CDR3 in DNA: TGTGCCAGCAGTCCCCCCAAGGTCAATGAGCAGTTCTTC.

This clone is a singleton in its sample. The chain carries TRBV30 and TRBJ1-4, with a weak D call TRBD1 (5 bases). CDR3 length: 14 residues. V lost 5 bases to trimming and J lost 4 bases, with 14 bases between them. In germline, CDR1 is GTSNPN, CDR2 SVGIG (reference sequence). CDR3 in amino acids: CAWCKQAYNEKLFF. CDR3 in DNA: TGTGCCTGGTGCAAACAGGCTTATAATGAAAAACTGTTTTTT.

V and J are TRBV6-6 and TRBJ2-3; D tentatively fits TRBD1 or TRBD2 (6 bases each). The CDR3 has 14 amino acids. The V end lost 6 bases, the J end lost 2 bases, and 12 bases lay between the germline ends. Per germline, CDR1 MNHNY and CDR2 SVGAGI (reference sequence). CDR3 protein: CASRNWGATDTQYF. The CDR3 DNA reads TGTGCCAGCAGGAACTGGGGGGCCACAGATACGCAGTATTTT.

The rearrangement joins TRBV2 to TRBJ1-2; possibly TRBD1 for D (6 bases). Germline V gene data show CDR1 as SNHLY and CDR2 as FYNNEI. Trimming cost V 9 bases and J 8 bases, with 22 bases left between them. The CDR3 runs 14 residues. Here the CDR3 DNA reads TGTGCCAGTTCATTATCCGGGACACCTGTGGGCTACACCTTC. It specifies CASSLSGTPVGYTF. Filled out from reference TRBV2 and TRBJ1-2, the complete variable domain reads EPEVTQTPSHQVTQMGQEVILRCVPISNHLYFYWYRQILGQKVEFLVSFYNNEISEKSEIFDDQFSVERPDGSNFTLKIRSTKLEDSAMYFCASSLSGTPVGYTFGSGTRLTVV.

V and J are TRBV19 and TRBJ1-2, with D maybe TRBD1 (5 bases). The CDR3 sequence is 15 residues long. Trimming removed 0 bases at V and 8 bases at J, with 16 bases between. In germline, CDR1 is LNHDA, CDR2 SQIVND (reference sequence). CDR3 loop: CASSIDRAGSGGYTF. CDR3 nucleotide sequence: TGTGCCAGTAGTATAGACAGGGCCGGCTCTGGGGGCTACACCTTC.

The rearrangement joins TRBV6-1 to TRBJ1-5; D is unresolved. V was clipped by 2 bases and J by 0 bases, with 26 bases between them. From germline, CDR1 is MNHNS and CDR2 SASEGT. CDR3 size: 21 residues. CDR3 nucleotides: TGTGCCAGCAGTGAAATGGGAGCTCGTGCGAGGGTAGGATATAGCAATCAGCCCCAGCATTTT. Protein product: CASSEMGARARVGYSNQPQHF.

The sample holds one count of this clone. The chain joins TRBV27 to TRBJ1-1; D is possibly TRBD1 (6 bases). Per the germline V gene, CDR1 is MNHEY and CDR2 is SMNVEV (reference sequence). CDR3 length: 15 amino acids. Trimming took 3 bases from V and 2 from J, leaving 13 bases between them. For the CDR3, the DNA is TGTGCCAGCAGTTTGGTGACAGGTATAAACACTGAAGCTTTCTTT. Amino acid sequence: CASSLVTGINTEAFF.

The V gene is TRBV14, the J gene TRBJ2-7; 8 bases are shared with TRBD2. J was trimmed by 2 bases and V by 4 bases; bases with no gene match: 10. From germline, CDR1 is SGHDN and CDR2 FVKESK. The CDR3 has 16 amino acids. CDR3 protein: CASSPLQAGVPYEQYF. The CDR3 DNA sequence: TGTGCCAGCAGCCCCCTTCAAGCGGGGGTCCCCTACGAGCAGTACTTC.

The chain has TRBV18 and TRBJ1-4; D is undetermined. Trimming pared 6 bases from V and 8 bases from J, leaving 10 bases between. Per the germline V gene, CDR1 is KGHSH and CDR2 is LQKENI. The CDR3 is 12 residues long. The CDR3 DNA sequence: TGTGCCAGCTCCCTCACAGAGGAAAAACTGTTTTTT. Amino acid sequence: CASSLTEEKLFF.

J is TRBJ1-5 and V is TRBV19, with D possibly TRBD1 on 5 matching bases. CDR1 and CDR2 (germline): LNHDA, SQIVND (reference sequence). The CDR3 has 14 amino acids. V lost 3 bases to trimming and J lost 6 bases, with 12 bases between them. CDR3 in amino acids: CASSIRAGRQPQHF. CDR3 bases: TGTGCCAGTAGTATTCGGGCAGGGCGTCAGCCCCAGCATTTT.